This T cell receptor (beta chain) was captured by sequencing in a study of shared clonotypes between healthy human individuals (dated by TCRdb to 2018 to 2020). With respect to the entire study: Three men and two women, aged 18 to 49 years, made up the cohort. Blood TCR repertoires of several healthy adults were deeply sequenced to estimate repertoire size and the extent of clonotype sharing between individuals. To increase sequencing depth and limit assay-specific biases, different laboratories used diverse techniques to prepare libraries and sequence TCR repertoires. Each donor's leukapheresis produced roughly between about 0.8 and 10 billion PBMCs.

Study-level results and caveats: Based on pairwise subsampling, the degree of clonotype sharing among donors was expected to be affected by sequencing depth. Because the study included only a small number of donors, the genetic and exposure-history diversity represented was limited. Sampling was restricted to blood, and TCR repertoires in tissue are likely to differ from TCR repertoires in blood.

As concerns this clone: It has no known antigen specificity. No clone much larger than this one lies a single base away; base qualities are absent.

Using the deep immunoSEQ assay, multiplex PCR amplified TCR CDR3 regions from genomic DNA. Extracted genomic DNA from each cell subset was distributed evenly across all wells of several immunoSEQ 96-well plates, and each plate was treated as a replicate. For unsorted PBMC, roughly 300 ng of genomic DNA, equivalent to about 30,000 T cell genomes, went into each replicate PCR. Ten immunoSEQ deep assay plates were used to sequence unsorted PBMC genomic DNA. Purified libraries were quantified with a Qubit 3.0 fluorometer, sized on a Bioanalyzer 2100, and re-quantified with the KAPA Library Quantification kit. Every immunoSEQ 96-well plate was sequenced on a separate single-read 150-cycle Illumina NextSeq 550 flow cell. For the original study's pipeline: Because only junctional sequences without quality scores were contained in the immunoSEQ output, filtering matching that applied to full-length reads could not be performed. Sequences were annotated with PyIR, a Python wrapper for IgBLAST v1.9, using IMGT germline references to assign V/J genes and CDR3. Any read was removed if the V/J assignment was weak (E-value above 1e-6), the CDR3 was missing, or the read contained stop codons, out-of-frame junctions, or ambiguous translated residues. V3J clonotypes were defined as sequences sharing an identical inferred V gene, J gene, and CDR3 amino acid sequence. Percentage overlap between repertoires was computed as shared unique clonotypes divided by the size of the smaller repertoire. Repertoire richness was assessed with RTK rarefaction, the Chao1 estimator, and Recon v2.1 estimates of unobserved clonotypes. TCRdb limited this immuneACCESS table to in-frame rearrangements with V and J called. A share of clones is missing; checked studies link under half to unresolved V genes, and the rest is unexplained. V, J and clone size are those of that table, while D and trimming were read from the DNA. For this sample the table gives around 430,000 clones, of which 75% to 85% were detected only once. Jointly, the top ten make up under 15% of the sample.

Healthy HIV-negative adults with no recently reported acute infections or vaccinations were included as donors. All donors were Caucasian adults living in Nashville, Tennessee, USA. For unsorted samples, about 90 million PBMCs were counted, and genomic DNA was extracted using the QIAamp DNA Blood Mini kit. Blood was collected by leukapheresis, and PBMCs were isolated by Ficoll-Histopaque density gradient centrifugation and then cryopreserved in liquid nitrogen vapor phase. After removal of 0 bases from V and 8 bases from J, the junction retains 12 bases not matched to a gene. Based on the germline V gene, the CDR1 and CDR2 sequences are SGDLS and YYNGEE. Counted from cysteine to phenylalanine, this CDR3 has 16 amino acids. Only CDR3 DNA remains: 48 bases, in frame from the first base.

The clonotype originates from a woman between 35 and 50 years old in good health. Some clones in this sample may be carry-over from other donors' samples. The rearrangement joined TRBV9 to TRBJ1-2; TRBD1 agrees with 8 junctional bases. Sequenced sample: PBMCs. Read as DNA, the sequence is TGTGCCAGCAGCGTAGCCCAGGGGGCGCCTATGGGCGGCTACACCTTC. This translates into CASSVAQGAPMGGYTF. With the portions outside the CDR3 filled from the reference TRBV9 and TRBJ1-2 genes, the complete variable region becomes DSGVTQTPKHLITATGQRVTLRCSPRSGDLSVYWYQQSLDQGLQFLIQYYNGEERAKGNILERFSAQQFPDLHSELNLSSLELGDSALYFCASSVAQGAPMGGYTFGSGTRLTVV.